This TCR beta chain was recorded in a study of Ad26.COV2.S vaccination and SARS-CoV-2 variants. Study in general: Ad26.COV2.S was injected intramuscularly once or twice, 56 days apart. Study-level points and caveats: The study found higher spike-specific TCR breadth in vaccine than placebo recipients. It was found that vaccine and placebo recipients had similar non-spike TCR breadth.

The CDR3 covers 15 residues. Trimming removed 5 bases at V and 2 bases at J, with 15 bases between. Germline V gives CDR1 SGHTA, CDR2 FQGNSA. The treatment was: about 20 received Ad26.COV2.S at low or high dose, single or two shots; about five received placebo; per-sample allocation not given. The samples were gathered on day 63 after the first injection of vaccine or placebo. The repertoire was sequenced with immunoSEQ multiplex PCR; TCRdb's copy has only in-frame clones and lacks some. The sample has fewer than 500,000 clones; 90% are singletons. About this clone: Its antigen is not identified.

The material was peripheral blood, obtained in a trial of Ad26.COV2.S vaccine versus placebo. The V and J genes are TRBV7-2 and TRBJ1-1, with D possibly TRBD1 on 5 matching bases. The sequence derives from a person between 18 and 65 years old who received the Ad26.COV2.S COVID-19 vaccine or a placebo. DNA for the CDR3: TGTGCCAGCAGCCAAACCTGGGGCGATAACACTGAAGCTTTCTTT. It translates to CASSQTWGDNTEAFF.